The 15 T cell receptor beta chains below all came from one sample that was sequenced in a study of Graves' ophthalmopathy and Graves' hyperthyroidism (dated by TCRdb to the late 2010s). Data came from an Illumina HiSeq 2000. For repertoire sequencing, TCR beta CDR3 regions were amplified from RNA transcripts. A first-round RT-PCR used HTBI primers with the Qiagen OneStep RT-PCR kit, followed by a second-round multiplex PCR, size selection and purification. TCRdb ran its own pipeline on the public reads, namely fastp trimming at Q25 and MiXCR clone calling, and kept in-frame beta chains. All rows with the same CDR3 protein become a single entry with the most common DNA and genes. The table for this sample lists approximately 330,000 distinct CDR3 sequences; 15% to 20% of them were counted only once. About 12% of the sample belongs to the ten largest clones. Sequenced sample: peripheral blood. The receptors here all came from an adult man with Graves' ophthalmopathy.

This rearrangement joins TRBV29-1 to TRBJ1-1; the D is unclear. Trimming cost V 6 bases and J 0 bases, with 11 bases left between them. Germline assignment: CDR1 SQVTM and CDR2 ANQGSEA. CDR3 length equals 13 residues. The CDR3 DNA sequence: TGCAGCGTGGCCAGTAAAATGAACACTGAAGCTTTCTTT. Translating it yields CSVASKMNTEAFF.

The table lists this clonotype with many counts. A read error may explain this, as a much larger clone is one base away. The rearrangement links TRBV6-4 to TRBJ1-6; D not certain. V was pared by 6 bases and J by 10 bases, with 13 bases between. The CDR3 extends over 13 amino acids. Per the germline V gene, CDR1 is MRHNA and CDR2 is SNTAGT. The CDR3 is CASSHSVGSPLHF. CDR3 sequence (DNA): TGTGCCAGCAGCCACTCGGTGGGGTCACCCCTCCACTTT.

A few counts support this clonotype. Germline and junction disagree at one end, which may indicate a read error. The CDR3 here is CASSGVGRRNEACF. The DNA for the CDR3 is TGCGCCAGCAGCGGGGTCGGACGACGTAATGAAGCTTGCTTT. The V gene is TRBV5-1, the J gene TRBJ1-1; D ambiguous. The CDR3 is 14 amino acids. Germline values: CDR1 SGHRS, CDR2 YFSETQ.

There are many counts of this clonotype. V gene TRBV6-5 combines with J gene TRBJ1-1; D perhaps matches TRBD1 (6 bases). The V gene's germline CDR1 is MNHEY and CDR2 SVGAGI. V dropped 2 bases and J dropped 1 base, with 14 bases sitting between them. The CDR3 is made up of 16 amino acids. Here the CDR3 DNA reads TGTGCCAGCAGTTACCCGGGACATCCGACGAACACTGAAGCTTTCTTT. Translation gives CASSYPGHPTNTEAFF.

This clonotype has a count of ten or more. This rearrangement joins TRBV27 to TRBJ1-6; 9 bases align to TRBD1. Per the germline V gene, CDR1 is MNHEY and CDR2 is SMNVEV (reference sequence). Unmatched junction bases numbered 5, after V lost 4 bases and J lost 10 bases. This CDR3 has 14 residues. DNA of the CDR3: TGTGCCAGCAGTTCACAGGGGGCAAGATCACCCCTCCACTTT. Translating gives CASSSQGARSPLHF.

This clonotype was counted many times. V and J are TRBV30 and TRBJ1-5, with a possible D match to TRBD1 (6 bases). CDR3 size: 14 residues. From germline, CDR1 is GTSNPN and CDR2 SVGIG (reference sequence). Deletions cut 5 bases from V and 4 bases from J, with 15 bases between. The CDR3 protein is CAWGPDRLNQPQHF. The CDR3, as DNA: TGTGCCTGGGGCCCTGACAGGCTAAATCAGCCCCAGCATTTT.

This clonotype was found many times. The chain employs TRBV7-2 and TRBJ2-7; D might be TRBD2 (6 bases). Germline-derived CDR1 and CDR2 are SGHTA and FQGNSA. This CDR3 contains 14 residues. Trimming took off 4 bases at V and 3 bases at J, with 13 bases between the two ends. Here the CDR3 reads CASSSPGENYEQYF. The DNA for the CDR3 is TGTGCCAGCAGCTCACCGGGAGAAAACTACGAGCAGTACTTC.

This clonotype showed up many times. The chain couples TRBV11-2 to TRBJ2-4, with 8 nucleotides matching TRBD1. Germline V gene sequence: CDR1 SGHAT, CDR2 FQNNGV. The junction had 2 bases not matched to a gene; V was cut back by 5 bases and J by 8 bases. The CDR3 covers 12 residues. The CDR3 protein is CASSTGQDIQYF. As DNA, the CDR3 is TGTGCCAGCAGCACGGGACAGGACATTCAGTACTTC. The complete variable domain, with remaining parts taken from reference TRBV11-2 and TRBJ2-4, reads EAGVAQSPRYKIIEKRQSVAFWCNPISGHATLYWYQQILGQGPKLLIQFQNNGVVDDSQLPKDRFSAERLKGVDSTLKIQPAKLEDSAVYLCASSTGQDIQYFGAGTRLSVL.

The chain couples TRBV28 to TRBJ2-7, with 11 bases identical to TRBD2. This CDR3 contains 15 residues. The V segment lost 2 bases and the J segment 4 bases; nucleotides outside the gene matches: 4. Germline V gives CDR1 MDHEN, CDR2 SYDVKM. Here the CDR3 DNA reads TGTGCCAGCAGTTTAACTAGCGGGAGCACATACGAGCAGTACTTC. Translating gives CASSLTSGSTYEQYF.

The V call is TRBV24-1, the J call TRBJ1-1; perhaps TRBD1 as D (6 bases). With 2 bases removed from V and 8 bases from J, the gap between germline ends came to 8 bases. This CDR3 contains 12 residues. The V gene's germline CDR1 is KGHDR and CDR2 SFDVKD. The CDR3, as DNA: TGTGCCACCAGTGATTCCAGGGGAGAAGCTTTCTTT. It codes for CATSDSRGEAFF.

In this sample, this clonotype turned up many times. V and J are TRBV19 and TRBJ2-7, with TRBD1 identical over 7 bases. The CDR3 sequence is 14 residues long. Germline trimming cut 5 bases from V and 0 bases from J; bases unmatched to any gene: 4. From germline, CDR1 is LNHDA and CDR2 SQIVND (reference sequence). The DNA for the CDR3 is TGTGCCAGTAGTTACAGGGGTACCTCCTACGAGCAGTACTTC. Its protein product is CASSYRGTSYEQYF.

This chain joins TRBV2 and TRBJ2-7, with TRBD1 identical over 10 bases. V shed 4 bases, J shed 2 bases, and the junction held 5 bases outside the gene matches. This CDR3 has 15 amino acids. Germline V CDR1 and CDR2: SNHLY, FYNNEI. CDR3 in DNA: TGTGCCAGCAGTGCGTCGGACAGGGGGACCTACGAGCAGTACTTC. It is translated as CASSASDRGTYEQYF.

This clonotype was recorded many times. CDR3: CASSPSGQLPNTGELFF. CDR3 DNA sequence: TGCGCCAGCAGTCCATCGGGACAGCTTCCGAACACCGGGGAGCTGTTTTTT. The chain carries TRBV10-1 and TRBJ2-2, with 7 bases aligning to TRBD1. The trim removed 5 bases at V and 0 bases at J, leaving 9 bases unmatched. Per germline, CDR1 WNHNN and CDR2 SYGVQD (reference sequence). The CDR3 runs 17 residues.

Many counts were recorded for this clonotype. The V gene is TRBV6-2 or TRBV6-3, the J gene TRBJ2-5; D call uncertain. This CDR3 contains 16 residues. The germline CDR1 and CDR2 sequences are MNHEY and SVGEGT. With 0 bases removed from V and 4 bases from J, the gap between germline ends came to 15 bases. This CDR3 is CASSYSIEVRVETQYF. Here the CDR3 DNA reads TGTGCCAGCAGTTACTCGATCGAGGTTAGAGTAGAGACCCAGTACTTC.

This clonotype appeared once. This chain connects TRBV5-1 to TRBJ1-5; D is unresolved. The germline V gene has CDR1 SGHRS and CDR2 YFSETQ. V lost 0 bases to trimming and J lost 8 bases, with 9 bases between them. The CDR3 sequence is 13 residues long. The chain's CDR3 is CASSLGPGEPQHF. The CDR3 nucleotides read TGCGCCAGCAGCTTGGGCCCAGGTGAGCCCCAGCATTTT.